What follows are 27 T cell receptor beta chains derived from one specimen sequenced in a study of blood T cell repertoires in COVID-19 (dated by TCRdb to the early 2020s). To prepare the library, the immunoSEQ multiplex PCR assay was applied. The table comes from immuneACCESS by way of TCRdb, which keeps in-frame sequences with V and J called. Part of the clones is missing from these tables; in studies checked, under half for an unresolved V gene and the rest for unknown reasons. This sample lists about 300,000 clones; about 85% were detected once. In total, the top ten clones hold under 2% of the sample. Sequenced input: PBMCs or T cells enriched from blood (not recorded which). The source of these receptors is a woman aged 25 to 39 who had been exposed to COVID-19.

The chain uses TRBV28 and TRBJ1-3; no definite D call. The CDR3 consists of 15 residues. Germline lookup yields CDR1 MDHEN and CDR2 SYDVKM. The V end lost 3 bases, the J end lost 0 bases, and 9 bases lay between the germline ends. As DNA, the CDR3 is TGTGCCAGCAGTTTTGGCCGAATCTCTGGAAACACCATATATTTT. Protein product: CASSFGRISGNTIYF.

This clone has only one observation. The chain uses TRBV28 and TRBJ1-2; D remains unclear. Germline V CDR1 and CDR2: MDHEN, SYDVKM. The CDR3 is 13 residues long. V lost 3 bases to trimming and J lost 4 bases, with 9 bases between them. Here the CDR3 reads CASSLNSPYGYTF. The DNA for the CDR3 is TGTGCCAGCAGTTTGAACAGCCCCTATGGCTACACCTTC.

The V gene is TRBV3-1 (or the pseudogene TRBV3-2), the J gene TRBJ1-2; perhaps TRBD1 as D (5 bases). V was pared by 5 bases and J by 2 bases, with 21 bases between. From germline, CDR1 is LGHDT and CDR2 YNNKEL (reference sequence). This CDR3 is built from 17 residues. The CDR3 loop reads CASSAIWRGPSNYGYTF. CDR3 DNA: TGTGCCAGCAGCGCGATTTGGAGGGGCCCCTCCAACTATGGCTACACCTTC.

The chain has TRBV5-1 and TRBJ2-7; 10 bases are shared with TRBD1. From germline, CDR1 is SGHRS and CDR2 YFSETQ. CDR3 length equals 15 residues. J gave up 7 bases and V 3 bases, and 10 bases lay outside the gene matches. CDR3 in amino acids: CASSYSGTGEGEQYF. The CDR3 DNA reads TGCGCCAGCAGCTACTCCGGGACAGGGGAAGGTGAGCAGTACTTC.

Only a few counts were recorded for this clone. This chain joins TRBV10-3 and TRBJ1-4; D might be TRBD1 (5 bases). This CDR3 is 13 amino acids long. V lost 3 bases and J lost 8, with 10 bases in between. The germline CDR1 and CDR2 sequences are ENHRY and SYGVKD. The CDR3 sequence is CAISEGAAEKLFF. In nucleotides, the CDR3 is TGTGCCATCAGTGAAGGGGCGGCAGAAAAACTGTTTTTT.

The rearrangement uses TRBV28 and TRBJ1-1, with D possibly being TRBD1 (5 bases). The CDR3 sequence is 14 residues long. Deletions cut 5 bases from V and 1 base from J, with 11 bases between. In germline, CDR1 is MDHEN, CDR2 SYDVKM. The CDR3 DNA sequence: TGTGCCAGCAGTCCAAGGGGCAGGAACACTGAAGCTTTCTTT. Its translation is CASSPRGRNTEAFF.

CDR3 sequence reads: CASSLLRTDYHNSTDTQYF. DNA for the CDR3: TGTGCCAGCAGTTTACTTCGGACAGATTACCATAATAGCACAGATACGCAGTATTTT. V gene TRBV27 combines with J gene TRBJ2-3, with D tentatively TRBD1 (6 bases). Germline V gene lookup returns CDR1 MNHEY and CDR2 SMNVEV (reference sequence). This CDR3 is built from 19 residues. Deletions cut 2 bases from V and 0 bases from J, with 21 bases between.

CDR3 in DNA: TGTGCCAGCAGCTTATTCGGGGGGTCCTCGGGCGAGCAGTACTTC. Encoded protein: CASSLFGGSSGEQYF. The rearrangement links TRBV7-2 to TRBJ2-7; 7 bases agree with TRBD2. CDR3 length: 15 amino acids. Germline CDR1 SGHTA, CDR2 FQGNSA. The V segment lost 2 bases and the J segment 6 bases; nucleotides outside the gene matches: 10. Combining the CDR3 with reference TRBV7-2 and TRBJ2-7 gives the whole variable domain GAGVSQSPSNKVTEKGKDVELRCDPISGHTALYWYRQSLGQGLEFLIYFQGNSAPDKSGLPSDRFSAERTGGSVSTLTIQRTQQEDSAVYLCASSLFGGSSGEQYFGPGTRLTVT.

V gene TRBV19 combines with J gene TRBJ2-7; tentative D call: TRBD1 (5 bases). The V gene lost 3 bases and the J gene lost 0 bases, with 12 bases spanning the gap. This CDR3 is built from 15 residues. From germline, CDR1 is LNHDA and CDR2 SQIVND (reference sequence). The DNA for the CDR3 is TGTGCCAGTAGTATTGTTCCGGACATCTCCTACGAGCAGTACTTC. It codes for CASSIVPDISYEQYF.

Of note for this clone: Other DNA sequences in the sample encode the same CDR3. The chain joins TRBV30 to TRBJ1-5; 8 bases fit TRBD1. Trimming took 0 bases from V and 6 from J; bases not matched to a gene: 1. Germline CDR1 is GTSNPN and CDR2 is SVGIG (reference sequence). This CDR3 contains 13 residues. The CDR3 sequence: CAWSVTGGQPQHF. CDR3 DNA: TGTGCCTGGAGTGTAACAGGGGGTCAGCCCCAGCATTTT.

V is TRBV2 and J is TRBJ1-1; no reliable D call. CDR1 SNHLY and CDR2 FYNNEI come from the germline V gene. The CDR3 is 14 amino acids. V was clipped by 9 bases and J by 3 bases, with 17 bases between them. CDR3 nucleotides: TGTGCCAGGATGATCTCCCTCGGTCACACTGAAGCTTTCTTT. Translating it yields CARMISLGHTEAFF.

The chain combines TRBV6-5 with TRBJ2-7; D is unresolved. Germline-derived CDR1 and CDR2 are MNHEY and SVGAGI. This CDR3 is built from 13 residues. The V end lost 0 bases, the J end lost 6 bases, and 9 bases lay between the germline ends. The DNA for the CDR3 is TGTGCCAGCAGTTACTCTCGTGCGGCCGAGCAGTACTTC. As protein: CASSYSRAAEQYF.

Concerning this clone: Other nucleotide sequences in the sample specify the same CDR3. The chain couples TRBV2 to TRBJ1-2; 8 nucleotides match TRBD1. From germline, CDR1 is SNHLY and CDR2 FYNNEI. CDR3 length equals 13 residues. Trimming removed 1 base from V and 5 bases from J; junction bases left unmatched: 0. CDR3 bases: TGTGCCAGCAGTGAAGGACAGGGGTATGGCTACACCTTC. It encodes CASSEGQGYGYTF.

The V and J genes are TRBV7-3 and TRBJ2-3, with a possible D match to TRBD2 (6 bases). Germline values: CDR1 SGHTA, CDR2 FQGTGA. Between the trimmed V and J ends, which lost 2 bases and 4 bases, there was a span of 19 bases. The CDR3 consists of 17 residues. Written as DNA, the CDR3 is TGTGCCAGCAGCTTATACATGTCAGCGGGTAGTCCAGATACGCAGTATTTT. It specifies CASSLYMSAGSPDTQYF.

This clone has just one count. The chain combines TRBV9 with TRBJ2-2; TRBD1 might be the D (6 bases). V gave up 2 bases and J gave up 1 base, with 12 bases separating them. This CDR3 comprises 16 residues. Germline lookup yields CDR1 SGDLS and CDR2 YYNGEE. The CDR3 DNA is TGTGCCAGCAGCGTGGGGGCTGGGCAGAACACCGGGGAGCTGTTTTTT. This encodes CASSVGAGQNTGELFF.

J is TRBJ1-1 and V is TRBV9; D call uncertain. V was cut by 0 bases and J by 6 bases, with 9 bases left in between. The CDR3 contains 13 residues. Germline V CDR1 and CDR2: SGDLS, YYNGEE. CDR3 residues: CASSVALTAEAFF. CDR3 sequence (DNA): TGTGCCAGCAGCGTAGCTCTTACAGCTGAAGCTTTCTTT.

The chain combines TRBV5-4 with TRBJ2-1, with TRBD2 matching 10 bases. Germline V CDR1 and CDR2: SGHNT, YYREEE (reference sequence). Trimming took 4 bases from V and 7 from J; bases not matched to a gene: 8. The CDR3 consists of 15 residues. CDR3 in DNA: TGTGCCAGCAGCCCGGAAGCGGGAGGGCAGAATGAGCAGTTCTTC. The encoded protein is CASSPEAGGQNEQFF.

V is TRBV14 and J is TRBJ2-3; 7 nucleotides agree with TRBD2. The CDR3 length is 17 residues. Per the germline V gene, CDR1 is SGHDN and CDR2 is FVKESK. V gave up 0 bases and J gave up 2 bases; unmatched junction bases: 8. CDR3 region: CASSQDSASGYTDTQYF. DNA of the CDR3: TGTGCCAGCAGCCAAGATAGCGCTAGCGGATACACAGATACGCAGTATTTT. The full variable domain, in which reference TRBV14 and TRBJ2-3 provide the parts outside the CDR3, is EAGVTQFPSHSVIEKGQTVTLRCDPISGHDNLYWYRRVMGKEIKFLLHFVKESKQDESGMPNNRFLAERTGGTYSTLKVQPAELEDSGVYFCASSQDSASGYTDTQYFGPGTRLTVL.

This rearrangement joins TRBV5-1 to TRBJ2-5; the D is unclear. Trimming cost V 0 bases and J 2 bases, with 11 bases left between them. The CDR3 runs to 15 residues. CDR1 is SGHRS, CDR2 YFSETQ, per germline. Here the CDR3 reads CASSLDGRSQETQYF. The CDR3 nucleotides are TGCGCCAGCAGCTTGGATGGCAGAAGTCAAGAGACCCAGTACTTC.

This rearrangement joins TRBV9 to TRBJ2-4, with D unclear. This CDR3 comprises 16 residues. Germline V CDR1 and CDR2: SGDLS, YYNGEE. Trimming took off 4 bases at V and 0 bases at J, with 14 bases between the two ends. CDR3 residues: CASSSDNPVAKNIQYF. CDR3 nucleotides: TGTGCCAGCAGCTCCGACAACCCCGTAGCCAAAAACATTCAGTACTTC.

The count of this clone is one. Here the CDR3 reads CASRPSLAAQPQHF. DNA for the CDR3: TGTGCCAGCAGACCTTCGCTTGCGGCTCAGCCCCAGCATTTT. The genes are TRBV28 and TRBJ1-5; no clear D. Germline CDR1 is MDHEN and CDR2 is SYDVKM. V lost 6 bases and J lost 6, with 15 bases in between. This CDR3 region has 14 residues. Drawing the rest from reference TRBV28 and TRBJ1-5, the complete variable domain is DVKVTQSSRYLVKRTGEKVFLECVQDMDHENMFWYRQDPGLGLRLIYFSYDVKMKEKGDIPEGYSVSREKKERFSLILESASTNQTSMYLCASRPSLAAQPQHFGDGTRLSIL.

The rearrangement uses TRBV5-1 and TRBJ2-7, with 7 bases aligning to TRBD2. The CDR3 consists of 16 residues. The V gene's germline CDR1 is SGHRS and CDR2 YFSETQ. V lost 0 bases to trimming and J lost 0 bases; unmatched junction nucleotides: 6. The CDR3 region is CASSLAPRGTSYEQYF. The CDR3 coding sequence is TGCGCCAGCAGCTTGGCTCCGCGGGGGACCTCCTACGAGCAGTACTTC.

The rearrangement joins TRBV30 to TRBJ1-4; tentatively, D is TRBD1 (6 bases). The CDR3 runs to 14 residues. The germline V and J ends were trimmed by 5 bases and 7 bases, with 17 bases remaining between them. Looked up from germline, CDR1 is GTSNPN and CDR2 is SVGIG (reference sequence). The CDR3 protein is CAWALKGGSEKLFF. The CDR3, as DNA: TGTGCCTGGGCCCTGAAAGGGGGTAGTGAAAAACTGTTTTTT. Full variable domain (missing parts from reference TRBV30 and TRBJ1-4): SQTIHQWPATLVQPVGSPLSLECTVEGTSNPNLYWYRQAAGRGLQLLFYSVGIGQISSEVPQNLSASRPQDRQFILSSKKLLLSDSGFYLCAWALKGGSEKLFFGSGTQLSVL.

For the CDR3, the DNA is TGTGCCAGCAGTTTTGGCAGGAGGACTGAAGCTTTCTTT. As protein: CASSFGRRTEAFF. This rearrangement joins TRBV28 to TRBJ1-1, with D hard to call. The length of the CDR3 is 13 residues. V was cut by 3 bases and J by 5 bases, with 10 bases left in between. The germline V gene has CDR1 MDHEN and CDR2 SYDVKM.

This sequence joins TRBV30 and TRBJ1-2; 7 nucleotides align to TRBD1. Trimming at V came to 1 base and at J to 7 bases, leaving 3 bases not matched to a gene. The CDR3 covers 12 residues. In germline, CDR1 is GTSNPN, CDR2 SVGIG (reference sequence). The CDR3 nucleotides are TGTGCCTGGAGTGACCAGGGGGGTGGCTACACCTTC. Amino acids: CAWSDQGGGYTF.

The genes are TRBV28 and TRBJ2-7, with a tentative D call TRBD2 (6 bases). V lost 5 bases and J 4 bases, leaving 21 bases between the germline ends. The CDR3 totals 16 residues. Germline CDR1 is MDHEN and CDR2 is SYDVKM. CDR3: CASSAFFGGDSYEQYF. CDR3 DNA: TGTGCCAGCAGTGCCTTTTTCGGGGGAGATTCTTACGAGCAGTACTTC.

The J gene is TRBJ1-1, the V gene TRBV4-2; D may be TRBD1 (6 bases). V was trimmed by 6 bases and J by 3 bases, leaving 17 bases between them. Germline CDR1 and CDR2: LGHNA and YNFKEQ. The CDR3 contains 15 residues. Here the CDR3 DNA reads TGTGCCAGCAGGAAAACCCGGACAGCCTACACTGAAGCTTTCTTT. Protein product: CASRKTRTAYTEAFF.